The TCR beta chain under discussion was sequenced for a study of CD8 T cells in Susac syndrome. CD8+ and CD4+ T cells from blood underwent TCR beta sequencing. CD8+ and CD4+ T cells were negatively isolated; TEMRA cells were FACS-enriched. In the case of this clonotype: Its antigen is currently unknown.

This CDR3 spans 13 amino acids. Trimming took 6 bases from V and 4 from J, leaving 12 bases between them. In germline, CDR1 is MDHEN, CDR2 SYDVKM. Study-level results: As the study acknowledged, the number of individuals who were part of its TCR sequencing and HLA analysis was relatively small.

Random hexamers primed reverse transcription of roughly 0.45 to 1 ug RNA. immunoSEQ multiplex PCR amplified TCR beta CDR3 across 54 Vbeta, 13 Jbeta. MiXCR was run by TCRdb on the immunoSEQ multiplex PCR reads, yielding one entry per CDR3 protein. The sample includes fewer than 300,000 distinct CDR3 sequences, 80% to 90% of them seen just once. The sequenced sample was CD8+ T cells from PBMCs. The J gene is TRBJ2-5, the V gene TRBV28, with D possibly called TRBD1 or TRBD2 (6 bases each). The sequence came from a human donor with multiple sclerosis. The CDR3 loop reads CASRRLGGETQYF. The CDR3 DNA is TGTGCCAGCAGAAGACTAGGGGGAGAGACCCAGTACTTC.